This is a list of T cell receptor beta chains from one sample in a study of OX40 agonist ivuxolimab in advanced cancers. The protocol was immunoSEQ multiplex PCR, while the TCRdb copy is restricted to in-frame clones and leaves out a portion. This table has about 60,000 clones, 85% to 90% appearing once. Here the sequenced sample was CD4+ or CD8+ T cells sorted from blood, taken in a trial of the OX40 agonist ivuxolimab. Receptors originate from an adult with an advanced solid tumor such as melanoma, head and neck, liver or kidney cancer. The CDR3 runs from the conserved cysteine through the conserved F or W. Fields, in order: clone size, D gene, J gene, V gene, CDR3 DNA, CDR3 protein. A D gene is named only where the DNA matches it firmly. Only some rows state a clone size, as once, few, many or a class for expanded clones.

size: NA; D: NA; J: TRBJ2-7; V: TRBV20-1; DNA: TGCAGTGCTGAATTGGTCGGGGAGTACTTC; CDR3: CSAELVGEYF
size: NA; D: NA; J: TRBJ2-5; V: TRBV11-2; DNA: TGTGCCAGCAGCCATGTGGGGGAGACCCAGTACTTC; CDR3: CASSHVGETQYF
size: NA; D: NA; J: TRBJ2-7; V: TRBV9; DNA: TGTGCCAGCAGCTACCGAATAAGCAACGAGCAGTACTTC; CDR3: CASSYRISNEQYF
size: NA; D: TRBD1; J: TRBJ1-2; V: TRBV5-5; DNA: TGTGCCAGTGGACAGGGGACAGTAGCTGGCTACACCTTC; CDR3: CASGQGTVAGYTF
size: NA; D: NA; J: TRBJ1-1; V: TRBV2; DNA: TGTGCCACCCTACAGGAGGGGACTGAAGCTTTCTTT; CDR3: CATLQEGTEAFF
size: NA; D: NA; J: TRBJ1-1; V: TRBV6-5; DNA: TGTGCCAGCAGTTACTCGGTAGCTTTCTTT; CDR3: CASSYSVAFF
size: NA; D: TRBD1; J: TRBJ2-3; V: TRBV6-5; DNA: TGTGCCAGCAGTTCCCCAGGGACAGGGATCGATACGCAGTATTTT; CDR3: CASSSPGTGIDTQYF
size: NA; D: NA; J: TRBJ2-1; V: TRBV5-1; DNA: TGCGCCAGCAGCTTGAATACGGAAAACAATGAGCAGTTCTTC; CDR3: CASSLNTENNEQFF
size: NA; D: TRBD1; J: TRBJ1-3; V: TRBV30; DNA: TGTGCCTGGAGTCCCGGACAGGGAGCTGGAAACACCATATATTTT; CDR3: CAWSPGQGAGNTIYF
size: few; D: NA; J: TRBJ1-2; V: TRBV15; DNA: TGTGCCACCAGCAGAGTGGGGATCGGACAAAACTATGGCTACACCTTC; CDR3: CATSRVGIGQNYGYTF
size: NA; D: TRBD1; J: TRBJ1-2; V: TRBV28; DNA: TGTGCCAGCAGTCCCTTCGGACAGGAGAAGCGCTACACCTTC; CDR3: CASSPFGQEKRYTF
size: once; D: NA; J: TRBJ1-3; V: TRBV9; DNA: TGTGCCAGCAGCGTAGTCGACAGCACCCGCTCTGGAAACACCATATATTTT; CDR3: CASSVVDSTRSGNTIYF
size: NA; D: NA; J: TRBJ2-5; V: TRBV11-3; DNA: TGTGCCAGCAGCTTAGGGGTGATTGGGGAAACGTGGAAATCGCAAGAGACCCAGTACTTC; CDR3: CASSLGVIGETWKSQETQYF
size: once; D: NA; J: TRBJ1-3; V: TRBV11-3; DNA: TGTGCCAGCAGCTTACTACGAGGCTCTGGAAACACCATATATTTT; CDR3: CASSLLRGSGNTIYF
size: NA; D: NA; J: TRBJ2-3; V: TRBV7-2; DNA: TGTGCCAGCAGCCTCCCGGACACAGATACGCAGTATTTT; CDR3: CASSLPDTDTQYF
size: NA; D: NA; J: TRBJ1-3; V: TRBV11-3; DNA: TGTGCCAGCAGCTTCCCCGGAAACACCATATATTTT; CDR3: CASSFPGNTIYF
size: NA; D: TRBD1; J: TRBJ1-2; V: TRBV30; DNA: TGTGCCTGGAGTGTAGACAGGGCCTATGGCTACACCTTC; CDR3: CAWSVDRAYGYTF
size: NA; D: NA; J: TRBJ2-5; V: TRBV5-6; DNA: TGTGCCAGCAGCCCCCCCGGCAGGGGACAAGAGACCCAGTACTTC; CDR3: CASSPPGRGQETQYF
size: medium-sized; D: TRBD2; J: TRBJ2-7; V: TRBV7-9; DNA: TGTGCCAGCAGCTTAACGGGGGGATTCTACGAGCAGTACTTC; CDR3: CASSLTGGFYEQYF
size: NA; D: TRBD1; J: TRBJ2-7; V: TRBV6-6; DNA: TGTGCCAGCAGACAGACCGGACAGGGGGCATCCTACGAGCAGTACTTC; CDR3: CASRQTGQGASYEQYF
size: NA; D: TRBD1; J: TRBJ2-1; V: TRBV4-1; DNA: TGCGCCAGCAGCCTGATTGTGGCAGGGGGCGGGAATGAGCAGTTCTTC; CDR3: CASSLIVAGGGNEQFF
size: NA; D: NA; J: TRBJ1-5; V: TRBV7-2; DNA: TGTGCCAGCAGCCGACTAAACGGAGATCAGCCCCAGCATTTT; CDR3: CASSRLNGDQPQHF
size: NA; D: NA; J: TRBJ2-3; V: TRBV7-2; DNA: TGTGCCAGCAGAACCCCCGGCACAGATACGCAGTATTTT; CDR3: CASRTPGTDTQYF
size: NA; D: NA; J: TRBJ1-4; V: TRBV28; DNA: TGTGCCAGCAGCACCCCCTTTGGGCCTGAAAAACTGTTTTTT; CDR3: CASSTPFGPEKLFF
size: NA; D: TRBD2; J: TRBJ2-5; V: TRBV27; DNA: TGTGCCAGCAGTTTAGGGGCAGCGGGGGGGACCGTTGAGACCCAGTACTTC; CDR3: CASSLGAAGGTVETQYF
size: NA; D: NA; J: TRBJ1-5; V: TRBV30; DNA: TGTGCCTGCGCAGGGGTCCGAAGCAATCAGCCCCAGCATTTT; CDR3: CACAGVRSNQPQHF
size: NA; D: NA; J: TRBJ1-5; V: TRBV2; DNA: TGTGCCAGCAGTGATCGCGGTCGAGATTATCAGCCCCAGCATTTT; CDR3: CASSDRGRDYQPQHF
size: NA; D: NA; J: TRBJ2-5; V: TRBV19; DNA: TGTGCCAGTAGTGGGATAGGGACGGCACAAGAGACCCAGTACTTC; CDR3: CASSGIGTAQETQYF
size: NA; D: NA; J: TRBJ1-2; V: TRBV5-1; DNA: TGCGCCAGCAGCTTGGAAGGGTTATATGGCTACACCTTC; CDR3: CASSLEGLYGYTF